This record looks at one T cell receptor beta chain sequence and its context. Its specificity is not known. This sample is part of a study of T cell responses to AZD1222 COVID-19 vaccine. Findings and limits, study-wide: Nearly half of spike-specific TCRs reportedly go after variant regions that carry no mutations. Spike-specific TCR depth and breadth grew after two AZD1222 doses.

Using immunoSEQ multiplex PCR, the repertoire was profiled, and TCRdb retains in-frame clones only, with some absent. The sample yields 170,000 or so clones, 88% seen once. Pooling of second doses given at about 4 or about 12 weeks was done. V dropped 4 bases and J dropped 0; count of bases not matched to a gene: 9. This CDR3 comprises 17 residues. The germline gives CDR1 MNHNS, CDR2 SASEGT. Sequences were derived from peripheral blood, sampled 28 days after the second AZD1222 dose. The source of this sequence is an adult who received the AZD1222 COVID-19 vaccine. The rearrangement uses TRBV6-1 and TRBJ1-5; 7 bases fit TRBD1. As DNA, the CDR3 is TGTGCCAGCAGTGCCCCTCCCGGGACAGATAGCAATCAGCCCCAGCATTTT. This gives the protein CASSAPPGTDSNQPQHF.